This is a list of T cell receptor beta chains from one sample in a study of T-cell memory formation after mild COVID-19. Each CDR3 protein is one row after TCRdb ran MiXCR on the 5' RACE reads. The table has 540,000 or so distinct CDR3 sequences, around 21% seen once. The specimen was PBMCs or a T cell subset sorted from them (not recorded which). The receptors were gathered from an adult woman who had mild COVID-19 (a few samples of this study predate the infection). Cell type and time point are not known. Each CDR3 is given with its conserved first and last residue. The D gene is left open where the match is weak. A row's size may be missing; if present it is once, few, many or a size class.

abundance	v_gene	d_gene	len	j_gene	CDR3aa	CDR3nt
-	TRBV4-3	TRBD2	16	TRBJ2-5	CASSQVGGSDQETQYF	TGCGCCAGCAGCCAAGTAGGCGGGAGTGATCAAGAGACCCAGTACTTC
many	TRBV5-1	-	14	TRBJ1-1	CASSLGPMNTEAFF	TGCGCCAGCAGCCTGGGACCTATGAACACTGAAGCTTTCTTT
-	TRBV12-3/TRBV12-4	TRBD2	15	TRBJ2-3	CASSFGGGLGDTQYF	TGTGCCAGCAGTTTTGGCGGGGGGCTGGGAGATACGCAGTATTTT
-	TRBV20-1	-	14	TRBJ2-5	CSASPGLRQETQYF	TGCAGTGCTAGCCCGGGGCTACGCCAAGAGACCCAGTACTTC
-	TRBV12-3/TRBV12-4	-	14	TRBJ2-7	CASSFLGPLYEQYF	TGTGCCAGCAGTTTTCTGGGACCTCTCTACGAGCAGTACTTC
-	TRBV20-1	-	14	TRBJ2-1	CSGTRGSSYNEQFF	TGCAGTGGCACGAGAGGGAGCTCCTACAATGAGCAGTTCTTC
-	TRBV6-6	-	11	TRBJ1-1	CASSYVGGAFF	TGTGCCAGCAGTTACGTTGGAGGAGCTTTCTTT
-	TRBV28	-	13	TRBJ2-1	CASSRLIYNEQFF	TGTGCCAGCAGCCGTTTGATCTACAATGAGCAGTTCTTC
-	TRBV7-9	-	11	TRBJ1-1	CASSSGTKAFF	TGTGCCAGCAGCTCCGGGACGAAAGCTTTCTTT
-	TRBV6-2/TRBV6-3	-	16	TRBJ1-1	CASSYVRGVLDTEAFF	TGTGCCAGCAGTTACGTTCGTGGGGTATTGGACACTGAAGCTTTCTTT
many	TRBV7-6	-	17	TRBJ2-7	CASSLGTAGRSSYEQYF	TGTGCCAGCAGCTTAGGAACGGCAGGCCGGAGCTCCTACGAGCAGTACTTC
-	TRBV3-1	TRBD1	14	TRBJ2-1	CASSLGPGGDEQFF	TGTGCCAGCAGCTTGGGACCAGGGGGCGATGAGCAGTTCTTC
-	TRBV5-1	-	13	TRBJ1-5	CASSLGSDQPQHF	TGTGCCAGCAGCTTAGGATCGGATCAGCCCCAGCATTTT